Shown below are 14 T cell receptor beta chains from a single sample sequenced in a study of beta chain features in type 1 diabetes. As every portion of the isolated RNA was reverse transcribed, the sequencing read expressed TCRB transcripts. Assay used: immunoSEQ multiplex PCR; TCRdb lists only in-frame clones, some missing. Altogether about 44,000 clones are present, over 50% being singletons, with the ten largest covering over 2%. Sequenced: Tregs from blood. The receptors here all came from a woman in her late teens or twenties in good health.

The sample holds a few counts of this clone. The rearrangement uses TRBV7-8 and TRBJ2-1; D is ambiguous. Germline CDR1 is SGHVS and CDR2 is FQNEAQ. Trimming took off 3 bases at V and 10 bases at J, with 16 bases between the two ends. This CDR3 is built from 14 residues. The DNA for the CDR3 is TGTGCCAGCAGCTTGGGTCGACAAAGCCTCGAGCAGTTCTTC. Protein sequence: CASSLGRQSLEQFF.

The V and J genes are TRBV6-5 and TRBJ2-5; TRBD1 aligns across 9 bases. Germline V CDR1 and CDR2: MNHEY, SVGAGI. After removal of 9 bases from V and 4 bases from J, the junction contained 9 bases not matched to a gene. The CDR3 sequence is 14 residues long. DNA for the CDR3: TGTGCCAGTAACGACAGGGGGTACGGAGAGACCCAGTACTTC. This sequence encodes CASNDRGYGETQYF.

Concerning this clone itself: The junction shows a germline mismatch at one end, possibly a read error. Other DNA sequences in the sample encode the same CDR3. CDR3 nucleotide sequence: TGCGCCAGCAGTCGCGATACTAGAATTGGCGGGGAGCTGTTTTTT. Protein sequence: CASSRDTRIGGELFF. The chain recombines TRBV6-6 with TRBJ2-2, with D possibly being TRBD2 (5 bases). The germline gives CDR1 MNHNY, CDR2 SVGAGI (reference sequence). The length of the CDR3 is 15 residues.

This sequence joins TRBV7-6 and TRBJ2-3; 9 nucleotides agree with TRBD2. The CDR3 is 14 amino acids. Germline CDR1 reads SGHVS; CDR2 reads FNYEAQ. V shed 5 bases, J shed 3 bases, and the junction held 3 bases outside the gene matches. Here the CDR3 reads CASSGLANTDTQYF. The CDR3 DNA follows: TGTGCCAGCAGCGGACTAGCGAATACAGATACGCAGTATTTT.

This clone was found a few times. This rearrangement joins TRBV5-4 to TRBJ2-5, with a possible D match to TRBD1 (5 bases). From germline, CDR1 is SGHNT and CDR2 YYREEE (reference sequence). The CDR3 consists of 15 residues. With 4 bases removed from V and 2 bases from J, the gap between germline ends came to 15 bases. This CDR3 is CASSPSTEWQETQYF. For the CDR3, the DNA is TGTGCCAGCAGCCCCTCGACAGAGTGGCAAGAGACCCAGTACTTC.

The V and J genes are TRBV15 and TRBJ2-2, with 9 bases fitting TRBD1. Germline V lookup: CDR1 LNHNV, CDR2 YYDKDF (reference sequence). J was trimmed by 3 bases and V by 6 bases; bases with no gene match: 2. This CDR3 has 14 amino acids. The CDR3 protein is CATRTGGYTGELFF. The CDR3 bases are TGTGCCACCAGAACAGGGGGCTACACCGGGGAGCTGTTTTTT.

The CDR3 reads CASSLYLAGVRDEQYF. The CDR3 DNA sequence: TGTGCCAGCAGTTTATACTTAGCGGGAGTGAGGGACGAGCAGTACTTC. The V and J genes are TRBV28 and TRBJ2-7, with 9 positions matching TRBD2. Trimming at V came to 1 base and at J to 5 bases, leaving 9 bases not matched to a gene. Germline CDR1 is MDHEN and CDR2 is SYDVKM. CDR3 length: 16 amino acids.

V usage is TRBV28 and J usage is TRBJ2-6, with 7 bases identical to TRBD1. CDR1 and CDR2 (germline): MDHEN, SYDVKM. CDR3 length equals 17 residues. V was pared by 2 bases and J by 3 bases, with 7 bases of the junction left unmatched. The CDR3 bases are TGTGCCAGCAGTTTAACAGGGGAATTCTTTGGGGCCAACGTCCTGACTTTC. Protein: CASSLTGEFFGANVLTF.

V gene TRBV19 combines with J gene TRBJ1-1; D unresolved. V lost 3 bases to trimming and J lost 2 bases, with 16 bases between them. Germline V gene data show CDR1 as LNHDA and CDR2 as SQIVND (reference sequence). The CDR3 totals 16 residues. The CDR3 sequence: CASSMASEGKNTEAFF. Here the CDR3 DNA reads TGTGCCAGTAGTATGGCCAGCGAGGGCAAAAACACTGAAGCTTTCTTT.

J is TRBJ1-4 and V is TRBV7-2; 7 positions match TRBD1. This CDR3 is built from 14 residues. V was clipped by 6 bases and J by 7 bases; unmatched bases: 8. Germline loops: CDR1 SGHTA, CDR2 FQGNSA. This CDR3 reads CASRFDRAGEKLFF. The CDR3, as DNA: TGTGCCAGCAGATTCGACAGGGCGGGTGAAAAACTGTTTTTT.

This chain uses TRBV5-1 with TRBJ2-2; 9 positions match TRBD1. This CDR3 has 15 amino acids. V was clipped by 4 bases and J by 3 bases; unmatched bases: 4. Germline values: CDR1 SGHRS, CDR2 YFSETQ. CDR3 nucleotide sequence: TGCGCCAGCAGCAAACGGACAGGGGACACCGGGGAGCTGTTTTTT. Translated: CASSKRTGDTGELFF.

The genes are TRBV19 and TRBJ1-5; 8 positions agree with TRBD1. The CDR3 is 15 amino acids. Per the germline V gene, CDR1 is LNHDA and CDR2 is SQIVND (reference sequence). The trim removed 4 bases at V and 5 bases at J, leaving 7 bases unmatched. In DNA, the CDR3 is TGTGCCAGTAGTAACCGACAGGGGAGGGATCAGCCCCAGCATTTT. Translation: CASSNRQGRDQPQHF.

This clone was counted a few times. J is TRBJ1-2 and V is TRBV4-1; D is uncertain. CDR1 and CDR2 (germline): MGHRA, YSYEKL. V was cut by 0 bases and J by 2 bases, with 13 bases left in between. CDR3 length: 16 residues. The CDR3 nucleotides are TGCGCCAGCAGCCAAGATATCCTGAGATGGAACTATGGCTACACCTTC. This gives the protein CASSQDILRWNYGYTF.

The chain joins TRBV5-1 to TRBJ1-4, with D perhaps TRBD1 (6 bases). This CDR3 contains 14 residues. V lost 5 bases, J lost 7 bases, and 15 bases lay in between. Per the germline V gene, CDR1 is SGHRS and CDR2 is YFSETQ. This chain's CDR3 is CASRIRDNFEKLFF. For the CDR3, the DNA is TGCGCCAGCAGGATCCGGGACAACTTTGAAAAACTGTTTTTT. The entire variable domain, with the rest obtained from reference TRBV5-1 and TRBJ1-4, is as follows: KAGVTQTPRYLIKTRGQQVTLSCSPISGHRSVSWYQQTPGQGLQFLFEYFSETQRNKGNFPGRFSGRQFSNSRSEMNVSTLELGDSALYLCASRIRDNFEKLFFGSGTQLSVL.